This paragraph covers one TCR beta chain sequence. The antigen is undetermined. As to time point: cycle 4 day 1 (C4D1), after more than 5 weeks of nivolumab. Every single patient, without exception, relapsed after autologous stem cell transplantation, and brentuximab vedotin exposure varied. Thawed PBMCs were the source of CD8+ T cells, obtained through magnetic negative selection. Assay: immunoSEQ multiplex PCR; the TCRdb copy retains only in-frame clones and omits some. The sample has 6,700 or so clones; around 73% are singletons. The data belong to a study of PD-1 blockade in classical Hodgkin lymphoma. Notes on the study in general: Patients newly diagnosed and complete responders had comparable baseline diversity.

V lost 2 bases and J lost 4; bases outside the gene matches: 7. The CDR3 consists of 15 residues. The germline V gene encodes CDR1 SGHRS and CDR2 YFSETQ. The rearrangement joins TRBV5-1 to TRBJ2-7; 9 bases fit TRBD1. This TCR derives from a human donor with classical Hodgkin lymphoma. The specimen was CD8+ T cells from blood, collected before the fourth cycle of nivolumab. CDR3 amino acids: CASSFTGGDGYEQYF. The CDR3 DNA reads TGCGCCAGCAGCTTTACAGGGGGCGACGGATACGAGCAGTACTTC.